The present T cell receptor (beta chain) was sequenced within a study of T cells expressing NK-cell markers. Per the germline V gene, CDR1 is MNHNY and CDR2 is SVGAGI (reference sequence). This CDR3 is 13 amino acids long. TCRdb reprocessed the 5' RACE reads and keeps a single row for each CDR3 protein, giving no DNA. Recorded for this sample: about 370,000 distinct CDR3 sequences. Material: blood T cells: a sorted CD56 or NKG2C T cell subset, CD4+ or CD8+ T cells, or bulk PBMC T cells (not recorded which). The receptor comes from a woman in her forties or fifties in good health. This chain uses TRBV6-6 with TRBJ2-7; TCRdb's assignment of TRBD1 cannot be checked, as there is no DNA. The CDR3 loop reads CASIQGAAYEQYF.